The T cell receptor beta chain under discussion was sequenced for a study of OX40 agonist ivuxolimab in advanced cancers. Study as a whole: Given to patients was ivuxolimab, an agonistic anti-OX40 (CD134) antibody. One patient with hepatocellular carcinoma and two with cutaneous melanoma, three in all, had partial responses.

Comments on this clone: The antigen remains undetermined.

This CDR3 has 13 residues. Germline CDR1 SQVTM, CDR2 ANQGSEA. Between the trimmed V and J ends, which lost 1 base and 1 base, there was a span of 4 bases. Assay used: immunoSEQ multiplex PCR; TCRdb lists only in-frame clones, some missing. The sample carries roughly 42,000 clones, about nine tenths recorded once. Study results and caveats: What antigens the expanded peripheral T cells recognized was never established. Averaged across samples, CD8+ T cells carried more expanded clones than CD4+ did.

This sequence joins TRBV29-1 and TRBJ2-2; D remains unclear. The clonotype was recovered from an adult with an advanced solid tumor such as melanoma, head and neck, liver or kidney cancer. Here the sequenced sample was CD4+ or CD8+ T cells sorted from blood, taken in a trial of the OX40 agonist ivuxolimab. The CDR3 is CSVEGQNTGELFF. The DNA of the CDR3 is TGCAGCGTTGAAGGCCAGAACACCGGGGAGCTGTTTTTT.